The text below deals with one T cell receptor beta chain. Method: immunoSEQ multiplex PCR; TCRdb's copy keeps in-frame clones and lacks some. Altogether a few hundred thousand clones are present, 85% being singletons, with the ten largest covering about 2.5%. CDR1 MDHEN and CDR2 SYDVKM come from the germline V gene. The trim removed 6 bases at V and 0 bases at J, leaving 10 bases unmatched. The CDR3 runs 16 residues. The data stem from a study of blood T cell repertoires in COVID-19. Background on the study: T cells, B-cell-depleted T cells, or PBMCs provided the cDNA or gDNA that served as material.

The chain employs TRBV28 and TRBJ1-2, with 7 bases aligning to TRBD1. The sample was PBMCs or T cells enriched from blood (not recorded which). The sequence was obtained from a woman in her fifties or sixties who had recovered from COVID-19. The CDR3 nucleotides read TGTGCCAGCAGGTCCCAGGGGGGCGGAACTAACTATGGCTACACCTTC. Its protein is CASRSQGGGTNYGYTF.